The 15 T cell receptor beta chains listed next were all sequenced from one sample in a study of OX40 agonist ivuxolimab in advanced cancers. Profiling relied on immunoSEQ multiplex PCR, and the TCRdb table lists in-frame clones only, not all of them. The sample has about 61,000 clones; over 80% are singletons. The sample was CD4+ or CD8+ T cells sorted from blood, taken in a trial of the OX40 agonist ivuxolimab. The receptors come from an adult with an advanced solid tumor such as melanoma, head and neck, liver or kidney cancer.

The genes are TRBV30 and TRBJ2-3, with 9 bases fitting TRBD1. The CDR3 totals 15 residues. The trim removed 0 bases at V and 3 bases at J, leaving 4 bases unmatched. Per the germline V gene, CDR1 is GTSNPN and CDR2 is SVGIG (reference sequence). As DNA, the CDR3 is TGTGCCTGGAGTGTAGTAGGGACAGGGACAGATACGCAGTATTTT. It codes for CAWSVVGTGTDTQYF.

This chain links TRBV27 with TRBJ1-1; 9 bases are a match to TRBD1. The CDR3 runs to 14 residues. Germline lookup yields CDR1 MNHEY and CDR2 SMNVEV (reference sequence). J was trimmed by 2 bases and V by 6 bases; bases with no gene match: 4. CDR3 sequence reads: CASSHRGRNTEAFF. The CDR3 DNA sequence: TGTGCCAGCAGCCACAGGGGGCGCAACACTGAAGCTTTCTTT.

The chain is built from TRBV4-3 and TRBJ2-1; D is undetermined. The CDR3 extends over 15 amino acids. Germline-derived CDR1 and CDR2 are LGHNA and YSLEER. V was trimmed by 3 bases and J by 9 bases, leaving 18 bases between them. The CDR3: CASSHGRWSHSEQFF. CDR3 DNA sequence: TGCGCCAGCAGCCACGGTCGCTGGAGTCACAGTGAGCAGTTCTTC.

This chain joins TRBV28 and TRBJ2-4, with D maybe TRBD2 (6 bases). Between the trimmed V and J ends, which lost 3 bases and 8 bases, there was a span of 11 bases. The germline V gene encodes CDR1 MDHEN and CDR2 SYDVKM. The CDR3 extends over 13 amino acids. CDR3 region: CASSLRGMDIQYF. In DNA, the CDR3 is TGTGCCAGCAGTTTGCGGGGTATGGACATTCAGTACTTC.

This clone was observed a single time. This chain uses TRBV6-5 with TRBJ2-1; TRBD2 agrees at 7 bases. Germline CDR1 reads MNHEY; CDR2 reads SVGAGI. Trimming removed 5 bases from V and 9 bases from J; junction bases left unmatched: 13. This CDR3 contains 15 residues. The CDR3, as DNA: TGTGCCAGCAGTCTAGCGGAGGTGGGGTACGTTGAGCAGTTCTTC. Protein: CASSLAEVGYVEQFF.

Only one count was recorded for this clone. The chain couples TRBV9 to TRBJ2-5, with D perhaps matching TRBD2 (5 bases). Germline V CDR1 and CDR2: SGDLS, YYNGEE. The germline V and J ends were trimmed by 3 bases and 2 bases, with 17 bases remaining between them. This CDR3 contains 16 residues. CDR3 sequence (DNA): TGTGCCAGCAGCGGAGAGGGAGAGGGCTTACAAGAGACCCAGTACTTC. This sequence encodes CASSGEGEGLQETQYF.

V gene TRBV27 combines with J gene TRBJ2-1; TRBD1 matches at 7 bases. After removal of 7 bases from V and 6 bases from J, the junction contained 12 bases not matched to a gene. The germline V gene encodes CDR1 MNHEY and CDR2 SMNVEV (reference sequence). There are 15 residues in the CDR3. CDR3 region: CASTPSPPGGNEQFF. CDR3 sequence (DNA): TGTGCCAGCACTCCTAGTCCGCCAGGGGGCAATGAGCAGTTCTTC.

V usage is TRBV19 and J usage is TRBJ1-5, with a weak D call TRBD1 (5 bases). CDR3 length: 22 amino acids. CDR1 and CDR2 from the germline V gene are LNHDA and SQIVND (reference sequence). V was shortened by 3 bases and J by 4 bases, with 34 bases between the two germline ends. The CDR3 loop is CASSIFGGAPPGREALNQPQHF. The CDR3 coding sequence is TGTGCCAGTAGTATTTTTGGGGGTGCGCCTCCAGGGAGGGAAGCGCTAAATCAGCCCCAGCATTTT.

The rearrangement links TRBV19 to TRBJ2-1, with unresolved D. V dropped 1 base and J dropped 2 bases, with 9 bases sitting between them. The CDR3 is 15 amino acids. Germline assignment: CDR1 LNHDA and CDR2 SQIVND (reference sequence). CDR3 bases: TGTGCCAGTAGTATAGTGGCCCCAACCTACAATGAGCAGTTCTTC. As protein: CASSIVAPTYNEQFF.

The chain is built from TRBV7-9 and TRBJ1-1; no definite D call. The V gene lost 5 bases and the J gene lost 2 bases, with 6 bases spanning the gap. Looked up from germline, CDR1 is SEHNR and CDR2 is FQNEAQ (reference sequence). This CDR3 has 12 residues. The chain's CDR3 is CASSPSNTEAFF. For the CDR3, the DNA is TGTGCCAGCAGCCCAAGCAACACTGAAGCTTTCTTT. Full variable domain (outside the CDR3, taken from reference TRBV7-9 and TRBJ1-1): DTGVSQNPRHKITKRGQNVTFRCDPISEHNRLYWYRQTLGQGPEFLTYFQNEAQLEKSRLLSDRFSAERPKGSFSTLEIQRTEQGDSAMYLCASSPSNTEAFFGQGTRLTVV.

This chain links TRBV7-3 with TRBJ2-1, with TRBD2 identical over 13 bases. The CDR3 sequence is 17 residues long. Unmatched junction bases numbered 12, after V lost 5 bases and J lost 8 bases. Germline CDR1 and CDR2: SGHTA and FQGTGA. CDR3 sequence (DNA): TGTGCCAGCAGCCATGGGGTGGGACTAGCGGGGATCGATGAGCAGTTCTTC. It specifies CASSHGVGLAGIDEQFF.

The chain has TRBV6-5 and TRBJ2-3; D perhaps matches TRBD2 (5 bases). V lost 2 bases to trimming and J lost 4 bases, with 13 bases between them. This CDR3 comprises 15 residues. Per the germline V gene, CDR1 is MNHEY and CDR2 is SVGAGI. The CDR3 sequence is CASSYTHGESDTQYF. The CDR3 DNA follows: TGTGCCAGCAGTTACACTCACGGGGAATCAGATACGCAGTATTTT.

This chain uses TRBV18 with TRBJ1-3; D gene ambiguous. Trimming removed 0 bases from V and 0 bases from J, with 12 bases in between. Germline lookup yields CDR1 KGHSH and CDR2 LQKENI. The CDR3 length is 17 residues. CDR3 loop: CASSPPGVYSSGNTIYF. As DNA, the CDR3 is TGTGCCAGCTCACCACCGGGCGTTTACAGCTCTGGAAACACCATATATTTT. Filled out from reference TRBV18 and TRBJ1-3, the complete variable domain reads NAGVMQNPRHLVRRRGQEARLRCSPMKGHSHVYWYRQLPEEGLKFMVYLQKENIIDESGMPKERFSAEFPKEGPSILRIQQVVRGDSAAYFCASSPPGVYSSGNTIYFGEGSWLTVV.

The CDR3 sequence: CASSSFGQEGSYNEQFF. The CDR3 DNA follows: TGTGCCAGCAGCTCATTCGGACAGGAGGGCTCCTACAATGAGCAGTTCTTC. The chain recombines TRBV28 with TRBJ2-1, with D maybe TRBD1 (7 bases). The germline V gene has CDR1 MDHEN and CDR2 SYDVKM. The CDR3 contains 17 residues. Trimming cost V 6 bases and J 0 bases, with 18 bases left between them.

The chain couples TRBV25-1 to TRBJ2-1; weak D call: TRBD1 (6 bases). The CDR3 loop spans 12 amino acids. Trimming left V 5 bases short and J 10 bases short, with 12 bases between. The V gene's germline CDR1 is MGHDK and CDR2 SYGVNS. Here the CDR3 reads CASSLGALEQFF. The CDR3, as DNA: TGTGCCAGCAGTTTGGGGGCCTTGGAGCAGTTCTTC.